This T cell receptor beta chain is drawn from a study of shared clonotypes between healthy human individuals. Study-wide results and caveats: Incomplete sequencing of sorted subsets was indicated by rarefaction despite large depth.

CDR3 length equals 13 residues. J was trimmed by 5 bases and V by 11 bases; bases with no gene match: 8. Germline loops: CDR1 MNHEY, CDR2 SMNVEV (reference sequence). In regard to this clone: The antigen is not known.

TCRdb's copy holds only in-frame clones and misses some; the assay was immunoSEQ multiplex PCR. In the table there are hundreds of thousands of clones, 73% of which are singletons. This TCR was sampled from a woman aged 25 to 39 in good health. Material for sequencing was memory CD4+ T cells sorted from blood. Subset indicated: CD45RA-negative fraction. This sequence joins TRBV27 and TRBJ2-3, with 9 bases matching TRBD2. CDR3 sequence (DNA): TGTGCCGTAGCGGGAGTCGGGATAGATACGCAGTATTTT. Protein sequence: CAVAGVGIDTQYF.